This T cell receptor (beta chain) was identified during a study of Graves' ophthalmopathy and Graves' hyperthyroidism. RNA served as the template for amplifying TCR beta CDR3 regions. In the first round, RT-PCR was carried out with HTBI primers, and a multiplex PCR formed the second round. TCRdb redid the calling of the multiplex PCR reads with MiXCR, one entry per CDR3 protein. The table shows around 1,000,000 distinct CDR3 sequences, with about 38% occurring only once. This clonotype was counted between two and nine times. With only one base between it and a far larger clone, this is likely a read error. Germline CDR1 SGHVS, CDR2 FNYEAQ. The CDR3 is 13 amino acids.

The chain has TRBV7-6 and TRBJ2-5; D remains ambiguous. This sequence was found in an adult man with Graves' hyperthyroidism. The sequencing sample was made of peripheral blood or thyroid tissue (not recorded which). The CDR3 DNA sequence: TGTACCAGCAGCCTCGGAACAAAAGAGACCCAGTACTTC. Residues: CTSSLGTKETQYF. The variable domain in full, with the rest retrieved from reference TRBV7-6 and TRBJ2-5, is GAGVSQSPRYKVTKRGQDVALRCDPISGHVSLYWYRQALGQGPEFLTYFNYEAQQDKSGLPNDRFSAERPEGSISTLTIQRTEQRDSAMYRCTSSLGTKETQYFGPGTRLLVL.